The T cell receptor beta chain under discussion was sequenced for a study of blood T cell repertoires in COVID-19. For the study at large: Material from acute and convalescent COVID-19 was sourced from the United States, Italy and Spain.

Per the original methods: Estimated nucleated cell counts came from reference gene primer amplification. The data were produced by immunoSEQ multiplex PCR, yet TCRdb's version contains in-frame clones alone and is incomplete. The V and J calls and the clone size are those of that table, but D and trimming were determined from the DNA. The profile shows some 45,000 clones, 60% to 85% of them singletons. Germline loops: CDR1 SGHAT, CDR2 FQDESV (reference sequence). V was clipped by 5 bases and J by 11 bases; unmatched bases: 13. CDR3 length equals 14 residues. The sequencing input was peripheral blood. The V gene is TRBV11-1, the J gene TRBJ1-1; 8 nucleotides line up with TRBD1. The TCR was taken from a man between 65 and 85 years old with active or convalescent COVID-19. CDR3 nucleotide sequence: TGTGCCAGCAGCACCGGACAGGGCCGAGGAGGGGCTTTCTTT. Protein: CASSTGQGRGGAFF.